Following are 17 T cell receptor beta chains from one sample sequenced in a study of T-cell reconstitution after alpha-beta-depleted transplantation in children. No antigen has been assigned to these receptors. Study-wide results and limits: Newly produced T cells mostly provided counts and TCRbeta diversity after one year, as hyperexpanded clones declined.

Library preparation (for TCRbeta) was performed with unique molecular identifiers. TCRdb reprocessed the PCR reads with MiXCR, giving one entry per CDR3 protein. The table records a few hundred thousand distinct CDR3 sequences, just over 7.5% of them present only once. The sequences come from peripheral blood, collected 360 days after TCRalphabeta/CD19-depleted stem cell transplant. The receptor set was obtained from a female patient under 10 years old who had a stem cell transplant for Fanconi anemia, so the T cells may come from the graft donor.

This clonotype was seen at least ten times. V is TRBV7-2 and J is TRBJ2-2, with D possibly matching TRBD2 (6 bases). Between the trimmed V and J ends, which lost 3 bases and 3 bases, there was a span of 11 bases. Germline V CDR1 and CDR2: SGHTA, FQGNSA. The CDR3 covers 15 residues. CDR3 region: CASSFGGTHTGELFF. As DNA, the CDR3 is TGTGCCAGCAGCTTTGGGGGGACGCACACCGGGGAGCTGTTTTTT. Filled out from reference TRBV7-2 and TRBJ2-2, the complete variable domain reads GAGVSQSPSNKVTEKGKDVELRCDPISGHTALYWYRQSLGQGLEFLIYFQGNSAPDKSGLPSDRFSAERTGGSVSTLTIQRTQQEDSAVYLCASSFGGTHTGELFFGEGSRLTVL.

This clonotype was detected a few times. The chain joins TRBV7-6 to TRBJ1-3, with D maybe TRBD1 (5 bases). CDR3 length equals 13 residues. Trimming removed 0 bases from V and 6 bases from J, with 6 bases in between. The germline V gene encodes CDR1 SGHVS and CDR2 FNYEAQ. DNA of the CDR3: TGTGCCAGCAGCTTAGCAGGGGCAAACACCATATATTTT. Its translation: CASSLAGANTIYF.

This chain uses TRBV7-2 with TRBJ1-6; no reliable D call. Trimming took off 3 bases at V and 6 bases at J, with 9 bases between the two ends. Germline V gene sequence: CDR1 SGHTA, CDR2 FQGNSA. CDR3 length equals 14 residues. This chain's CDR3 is CASSFWGGNSPLHF. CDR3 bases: TGTGCCAGCAGCTTTTGGGGAGGTAATTCACCCCTCCACTTT.

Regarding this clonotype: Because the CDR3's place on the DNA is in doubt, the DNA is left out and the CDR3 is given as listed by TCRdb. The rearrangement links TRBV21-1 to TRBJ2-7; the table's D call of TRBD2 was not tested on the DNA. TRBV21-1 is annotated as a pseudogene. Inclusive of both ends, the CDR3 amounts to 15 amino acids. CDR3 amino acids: CASSKVASGAYEQYF.

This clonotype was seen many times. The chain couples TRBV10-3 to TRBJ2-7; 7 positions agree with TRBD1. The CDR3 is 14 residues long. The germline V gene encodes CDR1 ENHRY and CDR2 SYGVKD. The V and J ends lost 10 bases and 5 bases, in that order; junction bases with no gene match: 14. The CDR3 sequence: CAKQPDRRIDEQYF. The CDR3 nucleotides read TGTGCCAAGCAACCGGACAGGAGGATTGACGAGCAGTACTTC.

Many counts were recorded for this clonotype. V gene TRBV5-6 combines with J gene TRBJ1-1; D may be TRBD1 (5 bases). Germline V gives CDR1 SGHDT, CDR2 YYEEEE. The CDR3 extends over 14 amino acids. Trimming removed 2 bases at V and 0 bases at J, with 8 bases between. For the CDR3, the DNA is TGTGCCAGCAGCTTCGGGACGCTGAACACTGAAGCTTTCTTT. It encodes CASSFGTLNTEAFF.

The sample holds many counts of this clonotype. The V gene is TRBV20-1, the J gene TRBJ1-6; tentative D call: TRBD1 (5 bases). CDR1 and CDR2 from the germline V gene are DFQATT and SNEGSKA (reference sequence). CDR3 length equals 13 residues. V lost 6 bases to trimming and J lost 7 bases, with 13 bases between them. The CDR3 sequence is CSALGTVNSPLHF. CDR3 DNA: TGCAGTGCCCTCGGGACGGTCAATTCACCCCTCCACTTT.

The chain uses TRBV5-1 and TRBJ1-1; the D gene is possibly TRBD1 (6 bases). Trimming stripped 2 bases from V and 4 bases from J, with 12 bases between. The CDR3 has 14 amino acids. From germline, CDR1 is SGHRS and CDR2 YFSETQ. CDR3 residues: CASSLTQGGTEAFF. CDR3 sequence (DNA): TGCGCCAGCAGCTTAACACAGGGAGGCACTGAAGCTTTCTTT.

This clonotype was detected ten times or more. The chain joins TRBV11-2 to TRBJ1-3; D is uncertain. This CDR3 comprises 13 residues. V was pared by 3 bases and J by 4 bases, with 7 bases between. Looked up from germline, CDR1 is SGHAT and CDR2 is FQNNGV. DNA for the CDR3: TGTGCCAGCAGCTTGGGAGTCGGAAACACCATATATTTT. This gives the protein CASSLGVGNTIYF.

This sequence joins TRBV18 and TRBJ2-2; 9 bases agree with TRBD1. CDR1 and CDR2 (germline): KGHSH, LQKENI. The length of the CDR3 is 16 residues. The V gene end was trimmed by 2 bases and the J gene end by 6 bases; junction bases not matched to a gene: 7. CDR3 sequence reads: CASSPAGTGKAGELFF. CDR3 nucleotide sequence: TGTGCCAGCTCACCAGCGGGGACAGGGAAGGCCGGGGAGCTGTTTTTT. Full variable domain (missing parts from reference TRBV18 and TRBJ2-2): NAGVMQNPRHLVRRRGQEARLRCSPMKGHSHVYWYRQLPEEGLKFMVYLQKENIIDESGMPKERFSAEFPKEGPSILRIQQVVRGDSAAYFCASSPAGTGKAGELFFGEGSRLTVL.

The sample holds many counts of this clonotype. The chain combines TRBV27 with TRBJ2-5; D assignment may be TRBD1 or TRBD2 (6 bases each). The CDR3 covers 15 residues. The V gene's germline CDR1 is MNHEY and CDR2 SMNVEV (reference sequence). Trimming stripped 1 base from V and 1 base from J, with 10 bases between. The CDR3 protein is CASSLLEGVQETQYF. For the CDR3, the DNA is TGTGCCAGCAGTTTATTGGAGGGGGTCCAAGAGACCCAGTACTTC.

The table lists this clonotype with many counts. The CDR3 sequence is CSAFRPGLAIYNEQFF. As DNA, the CDR3 is TGCAGTGCTTTTAGGCCGGGACTAGCCATCTACAATGAGCAGTTCTTC. The chain has TRBV20-1 and TRBJ2-1, with TRBD2 identical over 9 bases. This CDR3 spans 16 amino acids. Germline lookup yields CDR1 DFQATT and CDR2 SNEGSKA (reference sequence). Trimming cost V 5 bases and J 3 bases; bases outside gene matches: 11.

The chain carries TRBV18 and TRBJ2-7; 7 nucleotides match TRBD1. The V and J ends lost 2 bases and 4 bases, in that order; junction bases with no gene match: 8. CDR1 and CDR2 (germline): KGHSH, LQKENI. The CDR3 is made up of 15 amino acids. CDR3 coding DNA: TGTGCCAGCTCACCAGACAGGGCTAGGATATACGAGCAGTACTTC. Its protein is CASSPDRARIYEQYF.

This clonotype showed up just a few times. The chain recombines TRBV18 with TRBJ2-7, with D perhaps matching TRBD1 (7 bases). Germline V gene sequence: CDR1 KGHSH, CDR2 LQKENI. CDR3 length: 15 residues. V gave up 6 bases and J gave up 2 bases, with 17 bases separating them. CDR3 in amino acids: CASSRVGGQTYEQYF. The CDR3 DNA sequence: TGTGCCAGCTCTCGGGTCGGGGGACAGACCTACGAGCAGTACTTC.

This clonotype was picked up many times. In nucleotides, the CDR3 is TGCGCCAGCAGCTTGGGCCCCGGGACAGAGGAGACCCAGTACTTC. Translation gives CASSLGPGTEETQYF. This chain uses TRBV5-1 with TRBJ2-5; 7 bases are shared with TRBD1. The CDR3 runs to 15 residues. The germline V gene has CDR1 SGHRS and CDR2 YFSETQ. V was pared by 0 bases and J by 5 bases, with 7 bases of the junction left unmatched.

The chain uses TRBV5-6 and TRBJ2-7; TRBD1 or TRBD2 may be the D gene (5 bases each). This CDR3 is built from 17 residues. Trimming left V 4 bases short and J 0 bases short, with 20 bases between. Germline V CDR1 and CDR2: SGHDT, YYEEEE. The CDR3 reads CASSPVTDGTFSYEQYF. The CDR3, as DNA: TGTGCCAGCAGCCCCGTTACGGACGGGACCTTCTCCTACGAGCAGTACTTC.

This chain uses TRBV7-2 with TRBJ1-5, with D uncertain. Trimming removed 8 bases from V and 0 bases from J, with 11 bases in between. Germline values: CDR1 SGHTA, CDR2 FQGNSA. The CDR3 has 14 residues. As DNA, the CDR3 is TGTGCCAGCTCTGGCAGCTATAGCAATCAGCCCCAGCATTTT. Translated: CASSGSYSNQPQHF.